This T cell receptor (beta chain) was captured by sequencing in a study of cytomegalovirus exposure and HLA in healthy donors (dated 2017 in TCRdb). Regarding the research as a whole: An earlier analysis of approximately 640 of the donors reported approximately 300 Gb of sequence data and 100 million to 140 million unique TCR beta sequences from approximately 180 million T cells. Around 330 gigabases of sequencing data and roughly 80 million unique TCR sequences made up an early release that covered 500 to 700 HLA-typed donors. The genetic ancestry cluster associated with self-reported Caucasian donors included approximately 85% of the roughly 410 genotyped donors. The study aimed to test whether signatures of past pathogen exposure could be identified by cataloging public T cell receptors. The T cell repertoires of 666 subjects were profiled by immunosequencing and related to cytomegalovirus serostatus. In addition to the first cohort of approximately 670 subjects, a separate validation cohort of approximately 130 different subjects was used. The study combined high-throughput TCR immunosequencing, statistical association of individual TCRs with disease status, and machine learning to predict cytomegalovirus infection status. To study patterns of TCR occurrence, a later analysis re-analyzed previously published TCR beta repertoires from hundreds of donors and added high-resolution HLA genotyping. Rather than drawing on any new phenotypic data, the later analysis identified candidate immune exposures from TCR beta sequences and the way those sequences occurred across donors. In an earlier analysis of 500 to 650 of the donors, high-throughput TCR beta sequencing was used to judge whether each TCR beta V gene segment behaved as functional or pseudogenic. Donor age, sex, ethnicity and CMV serostatus were compiled together with the repertoire data. Genome-wide SNP genotypes for about 65% of the 666 donors were used in a later genetic analysis, which treated that subset as a discovery cohort. Every discovery cohort repertoire had been produced on one sequencing platform. Both class I and class II loci were covered by HLA typing, at four-digit resolution. The number of typed donors differed by locus: about 620-640 for A, B, C, DRB1 and DQB1; roughly 510 for DQA1; over 600 for DPA1; and about 470 for DPB1. Several DR-DQ haplotypes were treated as single units for association and clustering because of strong linkage in the cohort. Among 398 genotyped donors of the cohort, an average of roughly 240,000 unique TCR beta nucleotide sequences were sequenced per donor, about a sixth of them non-productive.

About this clone: It has no known antigen specificity. It has no much larger one-base neighbor in the sample; base qualities were not kept.

The cohort consisted of 600 to 700 healthy bone marrow donors. All cohort members were sampled while nominally healthy, although unrecorded immune exposures were likely present. The donor was CMV seropositive and belonged to the group of 250 to 300 seropositive cohort members. A peripheral blood sample was collected from each donor, and TCR beta sequencing was performed on peripheral blood mononuclear cells. Genomic DNA extraction from the blood cell samples was performed with the Qiagen DNeasy Blood Extraction Kit. Libraries were prepared through the immunoSEQ multiplex PCR assay. For the multiplex PCR, a mixture combining 60 forward primers for TCR Vbeta segments and 13 reverse primers for TCR Jbeta segments was used. Amplification of the CDR3 region of rearranged TCR beta genes was performed with a multiplex PCR assay on genomic DNA. On the Illumina HiSeq System, the amplified TCR beta libraries were sequenced as 87-base-pair reads. Per the authors' processing: A later analysis tallied roughly 76 million unique TCR beta chains across the 610 or so repertoires, and approximately 9.9 million of those chains were shared by two or more donors. To remove PCR and sequencing errors, raw reads were error-corrected and collapsed into unique sequences using a nearest-neighbor algorithm that merged closely related sequences. Alignment of CDR3 sequences to IMGT reference sequences was used to assign V, D and J gene segments. For a sequence to be retained, a match of at least six nucleotides was required to both a V gene segment and a J gene segment. A rearrangement was called productive if the CDR3 had no stop codons and remained in frame with V and J, and every other rearrangement was called non-productive. Following IMGT convention, CDR3 was defined as the stretch from the second conserved V-encoded cysteine to the conserved J-encoded phenylalanine. Sequences without an unambiguous match to a single V gene segment were excluded from the earlier analysis of several hundred of the donors. An earlier analysis of 587 of the donors classified V segments as functional when productive rearrangements were above 56.7% and as segregating when the standard deviation between donors was above 5%. A statistical classification framework was developed to diagnose cytomegalovirus status using the catalog of TCR beta chain sequences. In a later analysis, V and J genes were assigned by comparing TCR nucleotide sequences against IMGT/GENE-DB human TR gene sequences. The TCRdist pipeline was used in a later analysis to assign CDR3 sequences and most-parsimonious VDJ recombination scenarios. In a later analysis, each TCR beta chain was defined by its CDR3 amino acid sequence together with its V-gene family, and reads without a unique V-gene family were excluded. To address suspected cross-contamination and a sequencing artifact, a later analysis removed 550 to 750 highly shared, low-generation-probability nucleotide sequences. A later analysis calculated a clonal expansion index for each public chain from normalized within-repertoire ranks of inferred template counts. In a later analysis, generation probabilities were computed using a VDJ recombination model fitted to out-of-frame rearrangements, and the results were checked against IGoR. In a later analysis, hypergeometric tests were used to score TCR-TCR, TCR-HLA and TCR-CMV co-occurrence, with a repertoire-size bias correction applied to TCR pairs. A later analysis estimated false discovery rates by permuting HLA or CMV assignments 20 times. In a later analysis, co-occurring TCRs were grouped using DBSCAN, with TCRdist sequence similarity added in when clustering inside HLA-allele-positive subsets. Repertoires with fewer than 30,000 or more than 120,000 public chains, plus five repertoires with anomalous nucleotide sharing, were excluded from co-occurrence clustering. Imported from immuneACCESS, the table was reduced by TCRdb to in-frame sequences with V and J called. These copies leave out some clones; in studies compared against another copy, an unresolved V gene accounts for under half, and the cause of the remainder is not known. V, J and clone size are taken as reported in that table, and D and trimming were inferred from the DNA itself. The sample has over 150,000 clones on record, 80% of them singletons. Of the sample, 1% falls within the top ten clones.

What the work shows at the level of the full study, not this receptor alone: Most TCR sequences were seen in very few donors, while some public TCRs were found in many individuals. A total of around 150 TCR beta chains were listed by the study as associated with cytomegalovirus. A cluster of highly shared sequence variants was judged likely to be a technical artifact of the sequencing pipeline. The 87-base-pair reads could not distinguish some IMGT-functional V segments, including TRBV6-2 and TRBV6-3, so those segments were excluded. A further reported finding was that TCR beta sequences accurately predicted the HLA-A and HLA-B alleles for most subjects in the first cohort. Because HLA typing was unavailable for some donors at each locus, only the typed subset was used in association tests. In vitro tests confirmed that a few of the cytomegalovirus-associated TCR beta chains recognize cytomegalovirus antigens. In an earlier analysis of about 600 of the donors, most TCR beta V segments appeared in productive rearrangements about 87% or about 30% of the time, broadly matching IMGT annotations. An association between a missense DCLRE1C variant and V-gene and J-gene trimming of TCR beta chains was found in a later genetic analysis and replicated in an independent cohort. In a later analysis, the rate of TCR association differed among HLA loci, with DRB1 alleles having the most associated TCRs and HLA-C alleles having the fewest. The earlier analysis of around 600 of the donors excluded some 15 rarely observed V segments, including chromosome 9 orphons, because counts were too low. According to a later analysis, most CMV-associated TCR beta chains appeared to be HLA-restricted, and the HLA associations seemed to be driven largely by CMV exposure. Correlated functional status among segregating V segments might reflect linkage disequilibrium, but an unknown experimental factor could not be ruled out. In both the original and validation cohorts, the classifier was reported to diagnose cytomegalovirus status with high specificity and sensitivity. In a later analysis, HLA-associated TCR beta chains showed more clonal expansion and lower generation probabilities than non-associated chains that were equally common. A later analysis associated 15,000 to 20,000 TCR beta sequences with specific HLA alleles at a false discovery rate of 0.05. Several of the top co-occurrence clusters appeared to be linked to parvovirus B19, influenza, CMV and Epstein-Barr virus, according to a later analysis. Strong co-occurrence of HLA alleles, especially DR and DQ, made assigning TCR associations to individual alleles difficult. Compared with the roughly 600-donor mean, donors in an Asian-associated ancestry cluster had fewer N-insertions in productive TCRs, according to a later genetic analysis. In this cohort, only TCR beta chains were sequenced, and detectable features were limited by the absence of alpha or paired-chain data. For the cohort, immune exposure information was limited to CMV serostatus. The presence/absence analyses assumed that sequencing depth was roughly uniform across donors, and that assumption may not be true. According to the authors, the approach could potentially be generalized to other disease states and immunological phenotypes.

The CDR3 goes from the cysteine to the phenylalanine over 14 residues. Only the CDR3 portion is preserved as DNA: 42 bases, with reading frame beginning at the first base. Between the V and J ends, shortened by 5 bases and 4 bases respectively, the junction contains 14 bases. Sequences MNHEY (CDR1) and SVGAGI (CDR2) are obtained from the germline V gene. Sample: PBMCs. The TCR comes from a woman between 50 and 59 years old in good health and CMV-seropositive. The V gene is TRBV6-5 and the J gene is TRBJ1-1, with TRBD1 as a weak D call on 5 bases. The DNA sequence is TGTGCCAGCAGTGCCCACAGGCTCGGCACTGAAGCTTTCTTT. Its protein product is CASSAHRLGTEAFF.